This TCR beta chain was sequenced in a study of spatial heterogeneity in lung cancer. This clonotype was seen many times. TCR cDNA molecules each carried a unique molecular identifier. TCRdb called the 5' RACE reads again in MiXCR, with one record for every CDR3 protein. Of 13,000 or so distinct CDR3 sequences detected, 3.5% to 4% appear once; the ten largest clones hold around 45%. Between the trimmed V and J ends, which lost 2 bases and 4 bases, there was a span of 16 bases. Germline loops: CDR1 KGHDR, CDR2 SFDVKD. CDR3 length: 16 amino acids. Documented time point: sample taken at primary tumor resection.

The rearrangement joins TRBV24-1 to TRBJ1-1; a possible D gene is TRBD1 (5 bases). The TCR comes from a male donor with early-stage non-small cell lung cancer. The sequenced sample was PBMCs, obtained at surgery. The CDR3 is CATSDSRGVVGTEAFF. CDR3 sequence (DNA): TGTGCCACCAGTGATTCCCGAGGGGTTGTCGGCACTGAAGCTTTCTTT.